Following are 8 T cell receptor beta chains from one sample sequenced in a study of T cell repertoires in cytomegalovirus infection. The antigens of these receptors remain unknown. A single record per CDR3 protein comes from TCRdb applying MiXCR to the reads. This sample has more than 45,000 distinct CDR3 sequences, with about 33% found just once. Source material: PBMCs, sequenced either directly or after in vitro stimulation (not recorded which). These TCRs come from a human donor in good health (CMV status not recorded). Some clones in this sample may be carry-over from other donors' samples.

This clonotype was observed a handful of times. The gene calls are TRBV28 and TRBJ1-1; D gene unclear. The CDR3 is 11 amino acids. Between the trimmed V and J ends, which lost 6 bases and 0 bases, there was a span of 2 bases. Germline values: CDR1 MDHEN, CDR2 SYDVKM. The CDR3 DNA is TGTGCCAGCAGAATGAACACTGAAGCTTTCTTT. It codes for CASRMNTEAFF.

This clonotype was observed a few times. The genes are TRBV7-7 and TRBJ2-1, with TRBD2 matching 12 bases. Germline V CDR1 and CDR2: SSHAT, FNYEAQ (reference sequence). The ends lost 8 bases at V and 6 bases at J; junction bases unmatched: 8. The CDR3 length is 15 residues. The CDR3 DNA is TGTGCCAGCCCTAGGGGACTAGCGGGCTGCAATGAGCAGTTCTTC. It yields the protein CASPRGLAGCNEQFF.

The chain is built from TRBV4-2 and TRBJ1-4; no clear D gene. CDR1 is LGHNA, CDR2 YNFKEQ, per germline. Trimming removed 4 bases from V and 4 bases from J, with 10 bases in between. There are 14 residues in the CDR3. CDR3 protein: CASSPFRHNEKLFF. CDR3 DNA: TGTGCCAGCAGCCCCTTCCGGCATAATGAAAAACTGTTTTTT.

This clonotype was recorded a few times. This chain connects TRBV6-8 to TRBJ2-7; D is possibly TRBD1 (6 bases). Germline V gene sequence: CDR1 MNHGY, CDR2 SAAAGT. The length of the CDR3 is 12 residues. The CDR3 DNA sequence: TGTGCAGAATTAGGGGGAACCTACGAGCAGTACTTC. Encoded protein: CAELGGTYEQYF.

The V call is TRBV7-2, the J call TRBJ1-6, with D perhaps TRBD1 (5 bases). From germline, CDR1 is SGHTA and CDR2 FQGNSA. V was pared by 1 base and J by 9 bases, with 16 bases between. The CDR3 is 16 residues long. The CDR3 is CASSLVGAHGGSPLHF. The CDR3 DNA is TGTGCCAGCAGCTTAGTTGGGGCCCACGGAGGTTCACCCCTCCACTTT.

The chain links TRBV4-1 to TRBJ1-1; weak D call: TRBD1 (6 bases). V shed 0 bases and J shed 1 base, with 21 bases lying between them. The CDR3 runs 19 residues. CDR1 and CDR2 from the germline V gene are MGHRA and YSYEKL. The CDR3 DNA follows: TGCGCCAGCAGCCAAGATATGTTTCAGGGGCCAGGGCGGAACACTGAAGCTTTCTTT. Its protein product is CASSQDMFQGPGRNTEAFF.

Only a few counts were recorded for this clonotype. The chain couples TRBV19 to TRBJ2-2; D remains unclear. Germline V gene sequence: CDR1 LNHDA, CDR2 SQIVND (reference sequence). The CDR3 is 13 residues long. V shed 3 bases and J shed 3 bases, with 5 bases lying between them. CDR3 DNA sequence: TGTGCCAGTAGTATGTCCCACACCGGGGAGCTGTTTTTT. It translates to CASSMSHTGELFF.

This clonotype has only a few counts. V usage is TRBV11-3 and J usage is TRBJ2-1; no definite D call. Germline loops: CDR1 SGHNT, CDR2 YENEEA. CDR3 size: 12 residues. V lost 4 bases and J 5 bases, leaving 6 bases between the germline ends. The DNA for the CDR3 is TGTGCCAGCAGCTCGTGGAACAATGAGCAGTTCTTC. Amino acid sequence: CASSSWNNEQFF.